This T cell receptor (beta chain) is from a study of blood T cell repertoires in COVID-19. On the study more broadly: Both acute and convalescent COVID-19 samples were obtained from the United States, Italy and Spain. In each case, the material was cDNA or gDNA derived from T cells, B-cell-depleted T cells, or PBMCs.

This table comes from immunoSEQ multiplex PCR, and its TCRdb copy is limited to in-frame clones, with some not included. The sample lists some 90,000 clones, 90% to 95% occurring once. The sample was peripheral blood. This sequence originates from a woman aged 45-60 years in a cohort sampled during active COVID-19.

The CDR3 DNA reads TGTGCCAGCAGCGCGCGATACCCCTCCTACGAGCAGTACTTC. Protein: CASSARYPSYEQYF. V gene TRBV5-6 combines with J gene TRBJ2-7; D gene uncertain. CDR1 SGHDT and CDR2 YYEEEE come from the germline V gene. Trimming cost V 4 bases and J 0 bases, with 11 bases left between them. CDR3 size: 14 residues.